A single sample gave rise to the 22 T cell receptor beta chains below, sequenced in a study of OX40 agonist ivuxolimab in advanced cancers. Profiling relied on immunoSEQ multiplex PCR, and the TCRdb table lists in-frame clones only, not all of them. This table holds under 90,000 clones, about 85% found once. Sequenced here: CD4+ or CD8+ T cells sorted from blood, sampled in a trial of the OX40 agonist ivuxolimab. These receptors came from an adult with an advanced solid tumor such as melanoma, head and neck, liver or kidney cancer.

The rearrangement links TRBV6-5 to TRBJ2-3, with D perhaps matching TRBD1 or TRBD2 (5 bases each). The CDR3 is made up of 14 amino acids. CDR1 MNHEY and CDR2 SVGAGI come from the germline V gene. Between the trimmed V and J ends, which lost 5 bases and 5 bases, there was a span of 14 bases. CDR3 amino acids: CASSTRGAEDTQYF. CDR3 sequence (DNA): TGTGCCAGCAGTACTCGAGGGGCCGAAGATACGCAGTATTTT.

V usage is TRBV19 and J usage is TRBJ1-1, with a possible D match to TRBD1 (6 bases). Germline CDR1 and CDR2: LNHDA and SQIVND (reference sequence). This CDR3 has 13 amino acids. Between the trimmed V and J ends, which lost 6 bases and 3 bases, there was a span of 11 bases. This CDR3 is CASRGAGDTEAFF. The CDR3 DNA reads TGTGCCAGTAGGGGGGCAGGGGACACTGAAGCTTTCTTT.

This clone was detected only a few times. J is TRBJ2-4 and V is TRBV5-1; D is unclear. Trimming took off 1 base at V and 10 bases at J, with 9 bases between the two ends. Per germline, CDR1 SGHRS and CDR2 YFSETQ. The CDR3 runs 12 residues. The CDR3 nucleotides are TGCGCCAGCAGCTTGAGCTTTGGAATTCAGTACTTC. Translated: CASSLSFGIQYF.

The chain couples TRBV7-2 to TRBJ1-5; 7 nucleotides line up with TRBD1. The CDR3 spans 13 residues. Germline CDR1 SGHTA, CDR2 FQGNSA. The V and J ends lost 6 bases and 7 bases, in that order; junction bases with no gene match: 6. CDR3 coding DNA: TGTGCCAGCAGAGACAGGGTTGGGCAGCCCCAGCATTTT. This translates into CASRDRVGQPQHF.

By sample fraction, this clone is medium-sized (0.01 to 0.1%). CDR3 DNA sequence: TGTGCCAGCAGCCCGGATATGAACACTGAAGCTTTCTTT. This translates into CASSPDMNTEAFF. This chain joins TRBV2 and TRBJ1-1; D ambiguous. Germline CDR1 is SNHLY and CDR2 is FYNNEI. Trimming stripped 6 bases from V and 0 bases from J, with 8 bases between. The CDR3 runs 13 residues.

V is TRBV7-2 and J is TRBJ2-7, with D unclear. Germline CDR1 and CDR2: SGHTA and FQGNSA. V dropped 5 bases and J dropped 0 bases, with 8 bases sitting between them. The CDR3 loop spans 13 amino acids. CDR3 in amino acids: CASSRRSSYEQYF. The CDR3 region has the DNA TGTGCCAGCAGCCGACGGAGCTCCTACGAGCAGTACTTC.

The rearrangement links TRBV5-5 to TRBJ1-2; unclear D gene. The CDR3 sequence is 13 residues long. CDR1 SGHKS and CDR2 YYEKEE come from the germline V gene (reference sequence). The ends were cut back, 1 base at V and 4 bases at J, with 8 bases in the middle. This CDR3 reads CASSLSDGYGYTF. CDR3 DNA sequence: TGTGCCAGCAGCTTGTCGGATGGCTATGGCTACACCTTC.

This clone occurred once. This rearrangement joins TRBV5-1 to TRBJ1-1; D remains unclear. The V and J ends lost 4 bases and 0 bases respectively, with 7 bases between them. This CDR3 is built from 13 residues. Per germline, CDR1 SGHRS and CDR2 YFSETQ. This CDR3 reads CASSQEVNTEAFF. CDR3 DNA sequence: TGCGCCAGCAGCCAGGAGGTGAACACTGAAGCTTTCTTT.

The V gene is TRBV27, the J gene TRBJ1-5; D remains unclear. The CDR3 loop spans 13 amino acids. V was clipped by 6 bases and J by 8 bases, with 14 bases between them. Germline assignment: CDR1 MNHEY and CDR2 SMNVEV (reference sequence). DNA of the CDR3: TGTGCCAGCAGCGCACGACTGATGGAGCCCCAGCATTTT. Protein sequence: CASSARLMEPQHF.

This chain links TRBV19 with TRBJ2-7, with D unresolved. Per germline, CDR1 LNHDA and CDR2 SQIVND (reference sequence). The CDR3 contains 11 residues. Trimming left V 3 bases short and J 3 bases short, with 3 bases between. The CDR3 bases are TGTGCCAGTAGTATCTACTACGAGCAGTACTTC. Translating gives CASSIYYEQYF.

This chain joins TRBV6-5 and TRBJ2-5; D may correspond to TRBD1 or TRBD2 (6 bases each). The CDR3 contains 15 residues. The germline CDR1 and CDR2 sequences are MNHEY and SVGAGI. The V end lost 10 bases, the J end lost 1 base, and 19 bases lay between the germline ends. CDR3: CATTRGLLGQETQYF. CDR3 coding DNA: TGTGCCACCACCCGGGGGCTTCTGGGCCAAGAGACCCAGTACTTC.

The chain couples TRBV28 to TRBJ1-1; D call uncertain. The CDR3 loop spans 16 amino acids. CDR1 MDHEN and CDR2 SYDVKM come from the germline V gene. V lost 5 bases and J 4 bases, leaving 20 bases between the germline ends. CDR3 DNA sequence: TGTGCCAGCAGTCAACGCTACGGTACAGTTGGCACTGAAGCTTTCTTT. Residues: CASSQRYGTVGTEAFF.

This rearrangement joins TRBV30 to TRBJ2-7; possible D gene TRBD1, 6 bases. Germline V gene data show CDR1 as GTSNPN and CDR2 as SVGIG (reference sequence). There are 13 residues in the CDR3. V was trimmed by 4 bases and J by 0 bases, leaving 10 bases between them. For the CDR3, the DNA is TGTGCCTGGACCTCAGGGGACTCCTACGAGCAGTACTTC. Its translation is CAWTSGDSYEQYF.

J is TRBJ2-1 and V is TRBV2; TRBD2 is a possible D gene (5 bases). V lost 3 bases, J lost 5 bases, and 8 bases lay in between. There are 13 residues in the CDR3. CDR1 is SNHLY, CDR2 FYNNEI, per germline. The CDR3: CASSDTGDNEQFF. DNA of the CDR3: TGTGCCAGCAGTGACACCGGGGACAATGAGCAGTTCTTC.

V gene TRBV28 combines with J gene TRBJ1-2; D uncertain. In germline, CDR1 is MDHEN, CDR2 SYDVKM. This CDR3 spans 13 amino acids. The germline V and J ends were trimmed by 6 bases and 4 bases, with 12 bases remaining between them. The CDR3 is CASRRLSAYGYTF. CDR3 coding DNA: TGTGCCAGCAGAAGGTTAAGCGCCTATGGCTACACCTTC.

This sequence joins TRBV10-2 and TRBJ2-5, with 7 bases aligning to TRBD1. With V trimmed by 4 bases and J by 5 bases, 10 bases remained unmatched. CDR3 length: 15 amino acids. CDR1 is WSHSY and CDR2 is SAAADI in the germline V gene. For the CDR3, the DNA is TGCGCCAGCAGTGGGTTTATGACAGGGCAGGAGACCCAGTACTTC. Translated, it gives CASSGFMTGQETQYF.

The V and J genes are TRBV28 and TRBJ1-2, with a possible D match to TRBD1 (5 bases). V dropped 5 bases and J dropped 5 bases, with 12 bases sitting between them. CDR1 MDHEN and CDR2 SYDVKM come from the germline V gene. The CDR3 contains 13 residues. The CDR3 region has the DNA TGTGCCAGCAGTAAAAGTCAGGGTTATGGCTACACCTTC. Its protein product is CASSKSQGYGYTF.

The chain employs TRBV19 and TRBJ2-1; D may be TRBD1 or TRBD2 (7 bases each). This CDR3 is built from 15 residues. The germline CDR1 and CDR2 sequences are LNHDA and SQIVND (reference sequence). V was clipped by 0 bases and J by 8 bases, with 14 bases between them. Written as DNA, the CDR3 is TGTGCCAGTAGTATAGATCGTGCAGGGGGGGATGAGCAGTTCTTC. Translated: CASSIDRAGGDEQFF.

This rearrangement joins TRBV5-1 to TRBJ2-5, with 13 positions matching TRBD2. Germline V CDR1 and CDR2: SGHRS, YFSETQ. CDR3 size: 17 residues. The trim removed 3 bases at V and 4 bases at J, leaving 9 bases unmatched. CDR3: CASSYGLAGVERETQYF. The CDR3 nucleotides are TGCGCCAGCAGCTACGGACTAGCGGGAGTAGAACGAGAGACCCAGTACTTC.

The chain uses TRBV5-1 and TRBJ1-4; no clear D. Trimming took 4 bases from V and 0 from J, leaving 16 bases between them. Germline V gene data show CDR1 as SGHRS and CDR2 as YFSETQ. The CDR3 loop spans 17 amino acids. CDR3 sequence (DNA): TGCGCCAGCAGCCCCCTTGGCAGCACCACAACTAATGAAAAACTGTTTTTT. Its translation is CASSPLGSTTTNEKLFF.

The rearrangement links TRBV7-9 to TRBJ2-7; D may be TRBD1 or TRBD2 (5 bases each). The length of the CDR3 is 14 residues. The V gene lost 3 bases and the J gene lost 0 bases, with 9 bases spanning the gap. Germline V lookup: CDR1 SEHNR, CDR2 FQNEAQ (reference sequence). The CDR3 here is CASSLGTSSYEQYF. CDR3 in DNA: TGTGCCAGCAGCTTGGGGACCAGCTCCTACGAGCAGTACTTC.

The genes are TRBV2 and TRBJ1-3; 7 nucleotides match TRBD1. Germline V gene data show CDR1 as SNHLY and CDR2 as FYNNEI. The trim removed 1 base at V and 0 bases at J, leaving 6 bases unmatched. This CDR3 comprises 17 residues. In nucleotides, the CDR3 is TGTGCCAGCAGTGAAGGGGACAGTTTGGGCTCTGGAAACACCATATATTTT. Amino acid sequence: CASSEGDSLGSGNTIYF.